These 20 T cell receptor beta chains came from one sample sequenced in a study of T cell repertoires in cytomegalovirus infection. MiXCR, run by TCRdb on the reads, gives a single entry per CDR3 protein. This table has 700,000 to 900,000 distinct CDR3 sequences, 25% to 35% appearing once. Antigens of these TCRs are unknown. The input for sequencing was cultured CD8+ T cells from PBMCs, taken from culture after CMV antigen stimulation. The receptors were gathered from a human donor in good health (CMV status not recorded). Some clones in this sample may be carry-over from other donors' samples.

This clonotype was seen more than once but under ten times. J is TRBJ2-1 and V is TRBV7-9, with 13 bases matching TRBD2. Germline CDR1 is SEHNR and CDR2 is FQNEAQ (reference sequence). The CDR3 consists of 16 residues. Losses at the gene ends were 5 bases for V and 3 bases for J; bases not matched to a gene: 4. CDR3 in amino acids: CASSGTSGESYNEQFF. The CDR3 bases are TGTGCCAGCAGCGGGACTAGCGGGGAAAGCTACAATGAGCAGTTCTTC.

In DNA, the CDR3 is TGCAGTGCTAACGGGCTAGCGGACACAGATACGCAGTATTTT. Translation gives CSANGLADTDTQYF. The genes are TRBV20-1 and TRBJ2-3; TRBD2 matches 7 bases. The J segment lost 2 bases and the V segment lost 4 bases, leaving 6 bases of the junction unmatched. Germline-derived CDR1 and CDR2 are DFQATT and SNEGSKA (reference sequence). The CDR3 sequence is 14 residues long.

In this sample, this clonotype turned up a few times. This chain links TRBV6-4 with TRBJ2-1, with D perhaps matching TRBD1 (5 bases). CDR3 length: 14 amino acids. The germline V gene encodes CDR1 MRHNA and CDR2 SNTAGT. V was trimmed by 9 bases and J by 1 base, leaving 13 bases between them. For the CDR3, the DNA is TGTGCCAGTGAAGGGGTGAAGTCCTACAATGAGCAGTTCTTC. This codes for CASEGVKSYNEQFF.

The chain links TRBV4-3 to TRBJ2-1; D uncertain. Trimming took off 0 bases at V and 9 bases at J, with 24 bases between the two ends. The CDR3 spans 18 residues. Germline CDR1 is LGHNA and CDR2 is YSLEER. The CDR3 nucleotides read TGCGCCAGCAGCCAAGAATCTCGAACGCGTGGACCATTGGGTGAGCAGTTCTTC. As protein: CASSQESRTRGPLGEQFF.

Remarks on this clonotype: With a much larger clone just one base away, this may be a read error. The chain joins TRBV7-3 to TRBJ1-1, with D possibly being TRBD1 (6 bases). CDR1 SGHTA and CDR2 FQGTGA come from the germline V gene. This CDR3 contains 15 residues. The CDR3 DNA reads TGTGCCAGCAGCTTAACGGGACAACCGAACACTGAAGCTTCCTTT. It translates to CASSLTGQPNTEASF.

Ten or more counts support this clonotype. V gene TRBV29-1 combines with J gene TRBJ1-2; D is ambiguous. Deletions cut 4 bases from V and 3 bases from J, with 6 bases between. The CDR3 contains 11 residues. The germline gives CDR1 SQVTM, CDR2 ANQGSEA. The CDR3 nucleotides read TGCAGCGTTGGGCCCGACTATGGCTACACCTTC. Translating it yields CSVGPDYGYTF.

The chain recombines TRBV27 with TRBJ1-2; the match to TRBD1 covers 8 bases. V dropped 5 bases and J dropped 7; count of bases not matched to a gene: 9. CDR3 length: 14 amino acids. In germline, CDR1 is MNHEY, CDR2 SMNVEV (reference sequence). CDR3 protein: CASSLLTGDGGYTF. For the CDR3, the DNA is TGTGCCAGCAGTCTCCTGACAGGGGATGGTGGCTACACCTTC.

V gene TRBV2 combines with J gene TRBJ1-1; possibly TRBD1 for D (5 bases). This CDR3 is built from 14 residues. V was clipped by 4 bases and J by 5 bases, with 14 bases between them. Germline CDR1 SNHLY, CDR2 FYNNEI. The DNA of the CDR3 is TGTGCCAGCAGTGGGTTTGTCGGGGGGACTGAAGCTTTCTTT. Protein sequence: CASSGFVGGTEAFF. Looking up the rest from reference TRBV2 and TRBJ1-1 gives the full variable domain: EPEVTQTPSHQVTQMGQEVILRCVPISNHLYFYWYRQILGQKVEFLVSFYNNEISEKSEIFDDQFSVERPDGSNFTLKIRSTKLEDSAMYFCASSGFVGGTEAFFGQGTRLTVV.

The chain uses TRBV5-6 and TRBJ2-1, with TRBD1 matching over 7 bases. The germline gives CDR1 SGHDT, CDR2 YYEEEE. Trimming cost V 6 bases and J 6 bases; bases outside gene matches: 9. The CDR3 consists of 14 residues. The CDR3 sequence is CASTWGTASNEQFF. For the CDR3, the DNA is TGTGCCAGCACCTGGGGGACAGCAAGCAATGAGCAGTTCTTC.

This clonotype was counted a few times. The CDR3 DNA reads as TGTGCCAGCAGCCCGGACCCCAATCAGCCCCAGCATTTT. This sequence encodes CASSPDPNQPQHF. The chain uses TRBV7-2 and TRBJ1-5; no reliable D call. With 5 bases removed from V and 3 bases from J, the gap between germline ends came to 8 bases. The CDR3 totals 13 residues. The germline gives CDR1 SGHTA, CDR2 FQGNSA.

This clonotype was found a few times. V gene TRBV12-3 or TRBV12-4 combines with J gene TRBJ2-2; the match to TRBD1 covers 9 bases. V was pared by 5 bases and J by 5 bases, with 6 bases of the junction left unmatched. The CDR3 has 15 amino acids. CDR3 in amino acids: CASSTGGASTGELFF. The CDR3 DNA reads as TGTGCCAGCAGTACAGGGGGCGCAAGTACCGGGGAGCTGTTTTTT.

The V call is TRBV24-1, the J call TRBJ2-2; tentatively, D is TRBD1 (6 bases). Trimming removed 2 bases at V and 0 bases at J, with 9 bases between. CDR1 and CDR2 from the germline V gene are KGHDR and SFDVKD. This CDR3 is built from 16 residues. CDR3 protein: CATSDSDSANTGELFF. The CDR3 bases are TGTGCCACCAGTGATTCGGACAGCGCGAACACCGGGGAGCTGTTTTTT.

The chain has TRBV7-4 and TRBJ2-5; no clear D. The V end lost 1 base, the J end lost 1 base, and 7 bases lay between the germline ends. From germline, CDR1 is SGHVT and CDR2 SQSDAQ. CDR3 length equals 14 residues. DNA of the CDR3: TGTGCCAGCAGCTTAGTCTCACCCCAAGAGACCCAGTACTTC. Translating gives CASSLVSPQETQYF.

The CDR3 loop reads CASSLNRLYGYTF. CDR3 in DNA: TGTGCCAGCAGTTTGAACAGGTTATACGGCTACACCTTC. The V gene is TRBV27, the J gene TRBJ1-2, with TRBD1 as a possible D gene (5 bases). The CDR3 totals 13 residues. Germline values: CDR1 MNHEY, CDR2 SMNVEV (reference sequence). V gave up 3 bases and J gave up 8 bases, with 13 bases separating them.

The V gene is TRBV6-8, the J gene TRBJ1-1; maybe TRBD1 (5 bases). Germline V gives CDR1 MNHGY, CDR2 SAAAGT. The germline V and J ends were trimmed by 4 bases and 3 bases, with 12 bases remaining between them. This CDR3 spans 14 amino acids. The CDR3, as DNA: TGTGCCAGCAGTTCGGGACCGCTGTACACTGAAGCTTTCTTT. Translation gives CASSSGPLYTEAFF.

The CDR3 DNA sequence: TGTGCCAGCAGTGACTTAAGCGCCTATGGCTACACCTTC. This encodes CASSDLSAYGYTF. The chain is built from TRBV6-1 and TRBJ1-2; D remains ambiguous. The CDR3 consists of 13 residues. The germline V gene has CDR1 MNHNS and CDR2 SASEGT. Between the trimmed V and J ends, which lost 3 bases and 4 bases, there was a span of 9 bases.

The sample holds a few counts of this clonotype. The chain recombines TRBV12-3 or TRBV12-4 with TRBJ1-5; 9 bases fit TRBD1. Unmatched junction bases numbered 12, after V lost 6 bases and J lost 6 bases. The CDR3 runs 16 residues. CDR3 coding DNA: TGTGCCAGCAGCCCAAACACAGGGGGCCGGGGTCAGCCCCAGCATTTT. It specifies CASSPNTGGRGQPQHF.

This clonotype was picked up many times. The rearrangement links TRBV12-3 or TRBV12-4 to TRBJ2-1; tentative D call: TRBD1 (6 bases). This CDR3 comprises 17 residues. V was clipped by 3 bases and J by 8 bases, with 23 bases between them. CDR3 DNA sequence: TGTGCCAGCAGTTTTGGCCAGGGGAAGTGGATAAGGGATGAGCAGTTCTTC. Translation: CASSFGQGKWIRDEQFF.

This clonotype has just a few counts. V gene TRBV6-5 combines with J gene TRBJ2-1; TRBD1 agrees at 9 bases. After removal of 2 bases from V and 4 bases from J, the junction contained 6 bases not matched to a gene. Per the germline V gene, CDR1 is MNHEY and CDR2 is SVGAGI. The CDR3 consists of 16 residues. CDR3 region: CASSYAWTGEYNEQFF. The CDR3 nucleotides are TGTGCCAGCAGTTACGCCTGGACAGGGGAATACAATGAGCAGTTCTTC.

V and J are TRBV7-2 and TRBJ2-1; tentative D call: TRBD2 (6 bases). Germline V CDR1 and CDR2: SGHTA, FQGNSA. The CDR3 extends over 15 amino acids. V dropped 6 bases and J dropped 6 bases, with 18 bases sitting between them. DNA of the CDR3: TGTGCCAGCAGGCTTAGAACCCAGCGGGTCAATGAGCAGTTCTTC. Translated: CASRLRTQRVNEQFF.